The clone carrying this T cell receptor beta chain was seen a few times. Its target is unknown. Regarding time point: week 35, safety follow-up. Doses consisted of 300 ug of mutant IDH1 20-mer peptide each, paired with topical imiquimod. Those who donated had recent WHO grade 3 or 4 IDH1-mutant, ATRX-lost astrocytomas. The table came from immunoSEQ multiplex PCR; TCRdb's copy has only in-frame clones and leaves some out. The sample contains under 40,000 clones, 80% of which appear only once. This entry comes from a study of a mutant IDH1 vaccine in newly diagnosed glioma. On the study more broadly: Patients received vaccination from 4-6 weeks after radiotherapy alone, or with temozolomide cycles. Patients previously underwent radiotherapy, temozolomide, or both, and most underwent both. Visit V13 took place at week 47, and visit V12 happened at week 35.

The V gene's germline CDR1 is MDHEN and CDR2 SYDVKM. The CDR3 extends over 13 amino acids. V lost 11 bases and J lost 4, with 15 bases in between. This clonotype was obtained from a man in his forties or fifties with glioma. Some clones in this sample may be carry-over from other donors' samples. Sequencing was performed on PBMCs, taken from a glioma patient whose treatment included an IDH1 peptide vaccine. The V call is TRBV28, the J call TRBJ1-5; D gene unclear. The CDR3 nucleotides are TGTGCCGGATCGGGCGGACCGAATCAGCCCCAGCATTTT. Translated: CAGSGGPNQPQHF.